This T cell receptor beta chain was documented in a study of CD8 T cells in ankylosing spondylitis. This clonotype was counted ten times or more. TCRdb re-derived calls from the 5' RACE reads in MiXCR, one entry per CDR3 protein. The top ten hold 4.5% to 6% of the sample, which has 150,000 to 200,000 distinct CDR3 sequences, around a third seen once. The CDR3 is made up of 13 amino acids. Per the germline V gene, CDR1 is DFQATT and CDR2 is SNEGSKA (reference sequence). Trimming removed 5 bases from V and 0 bases from J, with 9 bases in between. The V gene is TRBV20-1, the J gene TRBJ2-3; no clear D. Sequenced: synovial fluid, either unsorted or a sorted T cell fraction (not recorded which). The receptor comes from a male donor with ankylosing spondylitis. The CDR3 DNA sequence: TGCAGTGCTCATAAGACTAGCACAGATACGCAGTATTTT. Protein: CSAHKTSTDTQYF.